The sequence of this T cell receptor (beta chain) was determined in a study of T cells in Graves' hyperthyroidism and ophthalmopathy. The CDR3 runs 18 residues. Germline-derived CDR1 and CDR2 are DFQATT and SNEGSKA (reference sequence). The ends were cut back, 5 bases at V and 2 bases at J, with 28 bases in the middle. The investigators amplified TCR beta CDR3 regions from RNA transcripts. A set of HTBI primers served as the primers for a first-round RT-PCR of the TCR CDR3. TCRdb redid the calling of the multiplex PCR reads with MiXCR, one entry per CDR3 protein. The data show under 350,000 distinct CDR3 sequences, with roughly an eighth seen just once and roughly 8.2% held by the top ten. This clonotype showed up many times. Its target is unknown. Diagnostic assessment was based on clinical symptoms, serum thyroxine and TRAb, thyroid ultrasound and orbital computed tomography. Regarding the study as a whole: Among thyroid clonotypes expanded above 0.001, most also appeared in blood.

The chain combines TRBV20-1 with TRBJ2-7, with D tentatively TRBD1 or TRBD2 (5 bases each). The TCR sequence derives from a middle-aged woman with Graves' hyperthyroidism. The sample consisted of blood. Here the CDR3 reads CSAGVGLPVPRVPYEQYF. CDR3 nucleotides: TGCAGTGCTGGCGTAGGACTCCCGGTCCCCAGGGTACCCTACGAGCAGTACTTC.